The 5 T cell receptor beta chains in this list originate from one sample, sequenced in a study of spatial heterogeneity in lung cancer. TCRdb reprocessed the 5' RACE reads via MiXCR and lists one record per CDR3 protein. The sample holds around 110,000 distinct CDR3 sequences, approximately 12% seen once. Time point described: blood at routine non-recurrence follow-up after resection. Tumor, nontumor lung or frozen PBMC supplied whole RNA that was sequenced unsorted. The sequences come from PBMCs, collected at follow-up. Source of these receptors: a male donor with early-stage non-small cell lung cancer.

This clonotype was detected ten times or more. This chain links TRBV29-1 with TRBJ2-6, with D hard to call. V was shortened by 0 bases and J by 0 bases, with 6 bases between the two germline ends. The CDR3 runs 15 residues. Per the germline V gene, CDR1 is SQVTM and CDR2 is ANQGSEA. The chain's CDR3 is CSVEDWASGANVLTF. The CDR3 DNA follows: TGCAGCGTTGAAGACTGGGCCTCTGGGGCCAACGTCCTGACTTTC.

V and J are TRBV2 and TRBJ2-7; D possibly corresponds to TRBD2 (6 bases). Germline V CDR1 and CDR2: SNHLY, FYNNEI. The germline V and J ends were trimmed by 4 bases and 9 bases, with 19 bases remaining between them. This CDR3 has 14 amino acids. This CDR3 is CASSGGREAVGQYF. The CDR3 region has the DNA TGTGCCAGCAGTGGGGGCAGGGAGGCGGTCGGGCAGTACTTC.

The gene calls are TRBV18 and TRBJ2-1; no clear D gene. The ends were cut back, 3 bases at V and 6 bases at J, with 6 bases in the middle. Germline V gives CDR1 KGHSH, CDR2 LQKENI. The CDR3 spans 12 residues. The CDR3 coding sequence is TGTGCCAGCTCACCCGAGTTCAATGAGCAGTTCTTC. This sequence encodes CASSPEFNEQFF.

This clonotype occurred a few times. The chain is built from TRBV7-2 and TRBJ1-5; D is possibly TRBD1 (6 bases). The CDR3 loop spans 13 amino acids. V dropped 1 base and J dropped 7 bases, with 8 bases sitting between them. CDR1 is SGHTA, CDR2 FQGNSA, per germline. DNA of the CDR3: TGTGCCAGCAGCTTAGGGACAGAACAGCCCCAGCATTTT. It translates to CASSLGTEQPQHF.

Many counts were recorded for this clonotype. CDR3 nucleotide sequence: TGTGCCAGCACCCTCAGGGGCCCGGTTGGTTCACCCCTCCACTTT. It encodes CASTLRGPVGSPLHF. The chain carries TRBV3-1 and TRBJ1-6, with a weak D call TRBD1 (6 bases). Between the trimmed V and J ends, which lost 7 bases and 9 bases, there was a span of 19 bases. Germline V CDR1 and CDR2: LGHDT, YNNKEL (reference sequence). This CDR3 is built from 15 residues.